This record looks at one T cell receptor (beta chain) sequence and its context. The specificity of this receptor is unknown. Base qualities were left out, and no much larger clone turns up one base away. This sample is drawn from a study of CD4+ T cells in melanoma (dated by TCRdb to 2022 to 2024). With respect to the entire study: The study examined neoantigen-specific CD4+ T cells in human melanoma. General conclusions and limits of the study: According to the report, neoantigen-specific CD4+ T cells in melanoma displayed diverse differentiation states. The report described a correlation between neoantigen-specific CD4+ T cells and the function of CD8+ T cells, macrophages and B cells.

The donors were melanoma patients. Library preparation used the immunoSEQ multiplex PCR assay. The source is immuneACCESS, and TCRdb retained only in-frame sequences with V and J called. Part of the clones is not carried over; for the studies checked, unresolved V genes explain less than half of this, and the remainder is unexplained. Counted in this sample were approximately 110,000 clones; 92% of them appeared once. The top ten hold about 3.3% of the sample. The material sequenced was peripheral blood. The receptor was isolated from a human donor with melanoma.

The CDR3 here reads CASSYSWDTLYEQYF. The bases read TGTGCCAGCAGTTACTCTTGGGACACTCTCTACGAGCAGTACTTC. The chain is made from TRBV6-5 and TRBJ2-7; tentative D gene TRBD1, with 6 bases matching. V and J are truncated by 0 bases and 3 bases respectively, leaving an intervening sequence of 12 bases. Including cysteine and phenylalanine, the CDR3 has 15 amino acids. Only the CDR3 region is kept as DNA, spanning 45 bases read in frame from base 1. CDR1 MNHEY and CDR2 SVGAGI are derived from the germline V gene.